What follows are 2 T cell receptor beta chains derived from one specimen sequenced in a study of persistence of HIV-infected CD4 T cells. Cells were stimulated with overlapping HIV-1 Gag 15-mer peptides. CD40L/CD69 double-negative CD45RO-high memory CD4+ T cells were collected. Sequencing used immunoSEQ version 4 in survey mode. The table came from immunoSEQ multiplex PCR; TCRdb's copy has only in-frame clones and leaves some out. The sample carries around 60,000 clones, more than 70% recorded once. Their recognized antigens are unknown. The sample consisted of CD4+ T cells sorted from PBMCs after approximately 18-hour stimulation, taken from a patient who received antiretroviral therapy. These receptors all come from an adult man with HIV who was CMV-seropositive.

This chain connects TRBV19 to TRBJ2-5; 9 bases fit TRBD1. Germline V CDR1 and CDR2: LNHDA, SQIVND (reference sequence). The V segment lost 5 bases and the J segment 1 base; nucleotides outside the gene matches: 5. The CDR3 totals 15 residues. The CDR3 DNA reads as TGTGCCAGTAGTCCCGGGACAGGGCGCCAAGAGACCCAGTACTTC. Amino acids: CASSPGTGRQETQYF.

The genes are TRBV5-5 and TRBJ1-6, with D perhaps matching TRBD1 (5 bases). CDR1 is SGHKS, CDR2 YYEKEE, per germline (reference sequence). V was shortened by 1 base and J by 8 bases, with 16 bases between the two germline ends. The length of the CDR3 is 16 residues. Here the CDR3 reads CASSLFSGQGDSPLHF. CDR3 in DNA: TGTGCCAGCAGCTTGTTCTCAGGGCAAGGGGATTCACCCCTCCACTTT.